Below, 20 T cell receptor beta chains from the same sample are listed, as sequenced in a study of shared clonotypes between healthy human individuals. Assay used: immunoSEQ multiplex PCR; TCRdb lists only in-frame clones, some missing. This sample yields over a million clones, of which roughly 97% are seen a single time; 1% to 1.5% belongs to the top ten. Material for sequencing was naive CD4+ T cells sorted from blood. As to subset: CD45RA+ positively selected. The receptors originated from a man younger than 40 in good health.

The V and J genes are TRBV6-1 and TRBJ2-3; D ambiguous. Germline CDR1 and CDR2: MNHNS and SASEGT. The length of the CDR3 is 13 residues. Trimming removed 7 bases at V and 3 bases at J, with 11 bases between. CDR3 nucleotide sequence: TGTGCCAGCACCGAAGGATCGACAGATACGCAGTATTTT. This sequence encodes CASTEGSTDTQYF.

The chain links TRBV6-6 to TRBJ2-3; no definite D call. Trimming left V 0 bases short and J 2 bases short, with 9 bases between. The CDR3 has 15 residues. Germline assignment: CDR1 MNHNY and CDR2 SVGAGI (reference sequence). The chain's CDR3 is CASSYSTATTDTQYF. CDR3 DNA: TGTGCCAGCAGTTACTCGACGGCTACCACAGATACGCAGTATTTT.

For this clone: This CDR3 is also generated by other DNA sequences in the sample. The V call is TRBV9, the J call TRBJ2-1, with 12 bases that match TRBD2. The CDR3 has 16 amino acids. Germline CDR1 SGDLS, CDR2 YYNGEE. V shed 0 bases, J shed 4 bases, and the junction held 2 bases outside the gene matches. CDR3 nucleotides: TGTGCCAGCAGCGTAGCCGGACTAGCGGGATACAATGAGCAGTTCTTC. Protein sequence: CASSVAGLAGYNEQFF.

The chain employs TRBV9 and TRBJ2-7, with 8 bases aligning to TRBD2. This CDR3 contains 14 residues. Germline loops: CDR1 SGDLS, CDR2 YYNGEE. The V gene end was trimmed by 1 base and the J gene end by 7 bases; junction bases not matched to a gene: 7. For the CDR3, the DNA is TGTGCCAGCAGCGTACTCAGCGGGAGTGGTGAGCAGTACTTC. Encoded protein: CASSVLSGSGEQYF.

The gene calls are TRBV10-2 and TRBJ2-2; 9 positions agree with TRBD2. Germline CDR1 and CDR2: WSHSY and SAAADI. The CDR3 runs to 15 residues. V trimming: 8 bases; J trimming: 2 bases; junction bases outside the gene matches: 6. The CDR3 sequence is CASWRAGGNTGELFF. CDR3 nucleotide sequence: TGCGCCAGCTGGCGAGCGGGAGGTAACACCGGGGAGCTGTTTTTT.

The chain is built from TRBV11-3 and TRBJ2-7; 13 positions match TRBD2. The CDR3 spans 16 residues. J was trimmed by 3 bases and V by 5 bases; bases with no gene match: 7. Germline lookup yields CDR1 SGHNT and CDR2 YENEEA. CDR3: CASSPRTSGSGYEQYF. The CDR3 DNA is TGTGCCAGCAGCCCCAGGACTAGCGGGAGTGGCTACGAGCAGTACTTC.

The CDR3 loop reads CASSGLAGVPEQYF. The CDR3 nucleotides are TGTGCCAGCAGCGGACTAGCGGGAGTTCCCGAGCAGTACTTC. This chain uses TRBV5-4 with TRBJ2-7; TRBD2 matches 13 bases. This CDR3 region has 14 residues. Looked up from germline, CDR1 is SGHNT and CDR2 is YYREEE (reference sequence). V gave up 4 bases and J gave up 6 bases; unmatched junction bases: 4. The complete variable domain, with remaining parts taken from reference TRBV5-4 and TRBJ2-7, reads ETGVTQSPTHLIKTRGQQVTLRCSSQSGHNTVSWYQQALGQGPQFIFQYYREEENGRGNFPPRFSGLQFPNYSSELNVNALELDDSALYLCASSGLAGVPEQYFGPGTRLTVT.

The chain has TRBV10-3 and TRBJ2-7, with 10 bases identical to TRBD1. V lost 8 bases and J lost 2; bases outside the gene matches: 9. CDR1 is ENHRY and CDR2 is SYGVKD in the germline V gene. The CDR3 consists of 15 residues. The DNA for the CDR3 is TGTGCCATCCATCCCGGGACAGGGGACGCCTACGAGCAGTACTTC. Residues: CAIHPGTGDAYEQYF.

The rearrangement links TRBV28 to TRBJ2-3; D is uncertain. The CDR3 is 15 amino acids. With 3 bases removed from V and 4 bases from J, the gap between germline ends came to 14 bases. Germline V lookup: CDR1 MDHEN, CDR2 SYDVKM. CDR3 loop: CASSFSGTAPDTQYF. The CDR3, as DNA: TGTGCCAGCAGTTTTTCAGGCACGGCCCCAGATACGCAGTATTTT.

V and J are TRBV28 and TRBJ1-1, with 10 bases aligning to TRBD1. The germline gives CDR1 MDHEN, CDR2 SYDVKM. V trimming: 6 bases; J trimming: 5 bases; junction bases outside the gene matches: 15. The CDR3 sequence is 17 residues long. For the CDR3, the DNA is TGTGCCAGCAGCCTACTTCTATGGACAGGGGGAGGAACTGAAGCTTTCTTT. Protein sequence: CASSLLLWTGGGTEAFF.

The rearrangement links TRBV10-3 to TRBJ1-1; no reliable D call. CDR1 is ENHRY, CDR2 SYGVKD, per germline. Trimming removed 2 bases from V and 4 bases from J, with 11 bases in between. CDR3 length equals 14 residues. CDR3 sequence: CAISEASPGTEAFF. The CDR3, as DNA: TGTGCCATCAGTGAGGCCTCCCCGGGCACTGAAGCTTTCTTT.

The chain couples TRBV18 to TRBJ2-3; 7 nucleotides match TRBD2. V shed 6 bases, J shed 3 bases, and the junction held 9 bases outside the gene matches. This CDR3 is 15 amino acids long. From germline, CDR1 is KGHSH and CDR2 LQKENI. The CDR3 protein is CASSGLLAATDTQYF. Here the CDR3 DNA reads TGTGCCAGCTCGGGGCTGCTAGCGGCTACAGATACGCAGTATTTT.

DNA for the CDR3: TGTGCCAGCAGTTTACGCAGCTCCTACAATGAGCAGTTCTTC. The encoded protein is CASSLRSSYNEQFF. V is TRBV28 and J is TRBJ2-1; D is uncertain. Germline values: CDR1 MDHEN, CDR2 SYDVKM. CDR3 size: 14 residues. V was clipped by 2 bases and J by 0 bases, with 5 bases between them.

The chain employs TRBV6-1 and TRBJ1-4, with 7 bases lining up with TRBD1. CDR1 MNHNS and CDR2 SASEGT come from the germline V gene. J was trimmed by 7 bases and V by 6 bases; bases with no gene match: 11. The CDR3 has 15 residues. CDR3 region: CASSPSGGRGEKLFF. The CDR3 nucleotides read TGTGCCAGCAGCCCCTCAGGGGGGCGAGGTGAAAAACTGTTTTTT.

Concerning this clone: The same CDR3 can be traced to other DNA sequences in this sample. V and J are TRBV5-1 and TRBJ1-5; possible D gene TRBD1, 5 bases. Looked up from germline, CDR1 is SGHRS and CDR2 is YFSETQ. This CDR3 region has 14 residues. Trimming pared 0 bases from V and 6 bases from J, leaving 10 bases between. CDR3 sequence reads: CASSLDQGGQPQHF. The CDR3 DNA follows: TGCGCCAGCAGCTTGGATCAGGGTGGTCAGCCCCAGCATTTT.

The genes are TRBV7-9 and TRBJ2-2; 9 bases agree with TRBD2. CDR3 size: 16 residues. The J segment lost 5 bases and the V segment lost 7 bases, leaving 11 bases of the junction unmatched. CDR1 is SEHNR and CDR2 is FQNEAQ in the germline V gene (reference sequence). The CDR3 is CASTPGIAGVTGELFF. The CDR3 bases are TGTGCCAGCACCCCCGGGATAGCGGGAGTGACCGGGGAGCTGTTTTTT.

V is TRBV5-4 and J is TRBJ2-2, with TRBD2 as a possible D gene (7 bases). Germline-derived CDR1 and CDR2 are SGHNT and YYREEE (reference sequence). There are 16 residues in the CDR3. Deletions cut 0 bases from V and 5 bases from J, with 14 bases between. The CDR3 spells CASSLAGGAGTGELFF. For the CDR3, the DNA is TGTGCCAGCAGCTTGGCGGGGGGCGCGGGGACCGGGGAGCTGTTTTTT.

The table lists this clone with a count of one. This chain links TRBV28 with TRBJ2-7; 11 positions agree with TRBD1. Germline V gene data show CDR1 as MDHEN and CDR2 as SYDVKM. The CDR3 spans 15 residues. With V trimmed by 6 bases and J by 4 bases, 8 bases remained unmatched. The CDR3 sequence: CASSPDRGRGYEQYF. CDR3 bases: TGTGCCAGCAGCCCGGACAGGGGGCGAGGGTACGAGCAGTACTTC.

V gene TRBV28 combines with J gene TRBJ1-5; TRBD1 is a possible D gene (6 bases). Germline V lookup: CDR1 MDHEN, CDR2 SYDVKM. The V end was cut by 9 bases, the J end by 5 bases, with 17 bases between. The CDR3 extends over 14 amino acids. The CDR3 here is CASRSGTLHQPQHF. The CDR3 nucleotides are TGTGCCAGTCGATCCGGGACACTTCATCAGCCCCAGCATTTT.

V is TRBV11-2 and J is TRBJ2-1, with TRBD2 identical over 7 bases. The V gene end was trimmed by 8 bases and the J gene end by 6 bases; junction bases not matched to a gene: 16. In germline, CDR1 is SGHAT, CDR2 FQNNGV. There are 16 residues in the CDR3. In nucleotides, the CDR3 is TGTGCCAGCCTGAAGCTAGGCGGGAGCATCAGCAATGAGCAGTTCTTC. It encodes CASLKLGGSISNEQFF.